What follows are 26 T cell receptor beta chains derived from one specimen sequenced in a study of T-cell memory formation after mild COVID-19. TCRdb re-called the 5' RACE reads with MiXCR, one entry per CDR3 protein. The sample includes roughly 180,000 distinct CDR3 sequences, around 10% of them seen just once. The sample comprised PBMCs or a T cell subset sorted from them (not recorded which). The receptor source for this set is a man aged 18 to 30 who had mild COVID-19 (a few samples of this study predate the infection). Cell type and time point are not known.

In this sample, this clonotype turned up a few times. The gene calls are TRBV7-3 and TRBJ2-5; D is possibly TRBD1 (6 bases). The CDR3 runs 15 residues. Germline V lookup: CDR1 SGHTA, CDR2 FQGTGA. Trimming pared 2 bases from V and 5 bases from J, leaving 15 bases between. CDR3 region: CASSLGQRPPETQYF. The CDR3 coding sequence is TGTGCCAGCAGCTTAGGACAGAGGCCCCCGGAGACCCAGTACTTC.

V gene TRBV12-3 or TRBV12-4 combines with J gene TRBJ2-7, with 11 bases matching TRBD1. CDR3 size: 16 residues. V lost 5 bases to trimming and J lost 2 bases; unmatched junction nucleotides: 8. The CDR3 DNA is TGTGCCAGCAGTCCCGGGACAGGGGGGACTACCTACGAGCAGTACTTC. Amino acids: CASSPGTGGTTYEQYF.

This clonotype was detected many times. The chain carries TRBV7-6 and TRBJ2-5, with 7 bases fitting TRBD1. The germline V gene encodes CDR1 SGHVS and CDR2 FNYEAQ. Trimming at V came to 5 bases and at J to 5 bases, leaving 5 bases not matched to a gene. CDR3 length: 13 residues. CDR3 nucleotides: TGTGCCAGCAGCCTTGACAGGGTGGAGACCCAGTACTTC. As protein: CASSLDRVETQYF.

Many counts were recorded for this clonotype. The V and J genes are TRBV5-1 and TRBJ2-3, with D possibly TRBD1 on 6 matching bases. The ends were cut back, 0 bases at V and 2 bases at J, with 7 bases in the middle. This CDR3 region has 14 residues. CDR1 SGHRS and CDR2 YFSETQ come from the germline V gene. CDR3 sequence (DNA): TGCGCCAGCAGCTTGGGACAGGTCACAGATACGCAGTATTTT. This translates into CASSLGQVTDTQYF.

This clonotype has just a few counts. The genes are TRBV12-3 or TRBV12-4 and TRBJ2-7, with 11 nucleotides matching TRBD2. After removal of 5 bases from V and 6 bases from J, the junction contained 3 bases not matched to a gene. CDR3 length equals 13 residues. The chain's CDR3 is CASSRTSGGEQYV. CDR3 DNA sequence: TGTGCCAGCAGTCGCACTAGCGGGGGCGAGCAGTACGTC.

This clonotype was seen only a few times. The gene calls are TRBV28 and TRBJ1-2; D gene uncertain. The V gene lost 7 bases and the J gene lost 4 bases, with 13 bases spanning the gap. In germline, CDR1 is MDHEN, CDR2 SYDVKM. The CDR3 runs 13 residues. CDR3 loop: CASKIVGIYGYTF. The CDR3 DNA follows: TGTGCCAGCAAAATCGTAGGAATCTATGGCTACACCTTC.

The rearrangement links TRBV7-3 to TRBJ1-1; a possible D gene is TRBD1 (5 bases). V was clipped by 2 bases and J by 5 bases, with 18 bases between them. CDR1 and CDR2 from the germline V gene are SGHTA and FQGTGA. The length of the CDR3 is 16 residues. The CDR3 DNA sequence: TGTGCCAGCAGCTTAGATGGTCTCAGGGATCGTACTGAAGCTTTCTTT. Translated, it gives CASSLDGLRDRTEAFF. Full variable domain (missing parts from reference TRBV7-3 and TRBJ1-1): GAGVSQTPSNKVTEKGKYVELRCDPISGHTALYWYRQSLGQGPEFLIYFQGTGAADDSGLPNDRFFAVRPEGSVSTLKIQRTERGDSAVYLCASSLDGLRDRTEAFFGQGTRLTVV.

This clonotype was observed a few times. The chain recombines TRBV7-2 with TRBJ1-3; D gene unclear. Germline assignment: CDR1 SGHTA and CDR2 FQGNSA. Trimming shortened V by 0 bases and J by 0 bases, and 6 bases separated the two germline ends. CDR3 length equals 15 residues. The CDR3 loop is CASSLAPSSGNTIYF. The CDR3 nucleotides are TGTGCCAGCAGCTTAGCGCCATCCTCTGGAAACACCATATATTTT.

CDR3 in DNA: TGTGCCAGCAGCCCCGGGACTTTCCGTCAGCCCCAGCATTTT. The encoded protein is CASSPGTFRQPQHF. This chain joins TRBV6-6 and TRBJ1-5, with a possible D match to TRBD1 (5 bases). Per germline, CDR1 MNHNY and CDR2 SVGAGI (reference sequence). The CDR3 has 14 residues. V lost 6 bases and J lost 6, with 15 bases in between.

The chain recombines TRBV10-3 with TRBJ1-5, with TRBD1 identical over 8 bases. The V segment lost 2 bases and the J segment 3 bases; nucleotides outside the gene matches: 3. The CDR3 extends over 15 amino acids. CDR1 ENHRY and CDR2 SYGVKD come from the germline V gene. CDR3 residues: CAISEGTGNNQPQHF. For the CDR3, the DNA is TGTGCCATCAGTGAGGGGACAGGTAACAATCAGCCCCAGCATTTT.

The chain recombines TRBV7-7 with TRBJ2-7; D is tentatively TRBD1 or TRBD2 (5 bases each). The CDR3 runs to 13 residues. Germline CDR1 and CDR2: SSHAT and FNYEAQ (reference sequence). The CDR3 loop reads CASPGTYPYEQYV. The CDR3 nucleotides are TGTGCTAGCCCCGGGACCTACCCCTACGAGCAGTACGTC.

Only a few counts were recorded for this clonotype. The V and J genes are TRBV6-2 or TRBV6-3 and TRBJ2-7; D not certain. There are 16 residues in the CDR3. Trimming left V 6 bases short and J 4 bases short, with 22 bases between. The germline V gene has CDR1 MNHEY and CDR2 SVGEGT. CDR3 protein: CASSTYDRAVGYEQYV. The CDR3 coding sequence is TGTGCCAGCAGCACTTATGACCGGGCGGTGGGGTACGAGCAGTACGTC.

This clonotype was seen at least ten times. The chain employs TRBV9 and TRBJ2-7; 9 nucleotides agree with TRBD1. Losses at the gene ends were 3 bases for V and 0 bases for J; bases not matched to a gene: 7. The germline CDR1 and CDR2 sequences are SGDLS and YYNGEE. The CDR3 is 16 residues long. Here the CDR3 reads CASSGPRDRVSYEQYV. DNA for the CDR3: TGTGCCAGCAGCGGGCCCCGGGACAGGGTCTCCTACGAGCAGTACGTC.

The chain joins TRBV7-9 to TRBJ2-3, with D perhaps matching TRBD2 (6 bases). The CDR3 is 15 residues long. Trimming cost V 5 bases and J 2 bases, with 14 bases left between them. Germline lookup yields CDR1 SEHNR and CDR2 FQNEAQ (reference sequence). CDR3 coding DNA: TGTGCCAGCAGCACAGATAGCGGACTCACAGATACGCAGTATTTT. It yields the protein CASSTDSGLTDTQYF.

In this sample, this clonotype turned up many times. The chain employs TRBV6-5 and TRBJ1-3; TRBD1 aligns across 8 bases. CDR3 size: 15 residues. With 6 bases clipped from V and 2 bases from J, the junction kept 6 bases outside the gene matches. The germline CDR1 and CDR2 sequences are MNHEY and SVGAGI. The CDR3: CASSLLQGAGNTIYF. The CDR3 coding sequence is TGTGCCAGCAGCCTCCTACAGGGGGCTGGAAACACCATATATTTT.

This clonotype was recorded many times. The V call is TRBV6-6, the J call TRBJ2-7; maybe TRBD2 (5 bases). Germline CDR1 reads MNHNY; CDR2 reads SVGAGI (reference sequence). The CDR3 has 11 amino acids. The V end was cut by 7 bases, the J end by 7 bases, with 11 bases between. The CDR3 DNA is TGTGCCAGCACCGGGGTACAGGAGCAGTACTTC. Its translation is CASTGVQEQYF.

About this clonotype itself: One end of the junction varies from germline; a read error may be responsible. The chain joins TRBV7-2 to TRBJ1-2; the match to TRBD1 covers 9 bases. This CDR3 region has 14 residues. CDR1 and CDR2 (germline): SGHTA, FQGNSA. In nucleotides, the CDR3 is TGTGCCAGCAACTTACGATCGAGACAGGGGGACTACACCTTC. Residues: CASNLRSRQGDYTF.

This clonotype was detected a few times. The rearrangement links TRBV6-5 to TRBJ1-1; 7 positions agree with TRBD1. Trimming took 7 bases from V and 4 from J; bases not matched to a gene: 12. Germline CDR1 and CDR2: MNHEY and SVGAGI. This CDR3 has 15 amino acids. CDR3 DNA sequence: TGTGCCAGCACCTACTTGACAGGGTTCGGCACTGAAGCTTTCTTT. Translation gives CASTYLTGFGTEAFF.

This chain connects TRBV12-3 or TRBV12-4 to TRBJ2-7, with D tentatively TRBD1 (6 bases). V lost 5 bases and J lost 3, with 14 bases in between. The CDR3 has 14 residues. For the CDR3, the DNA is TGTGCCAGCAGTCCTCACAGGGATTACTACGAGCAGTACTTC. This encodes CASSPHRDYYEQYF.

The chain employs TRBV5-1 and TRBJ2-7; a weak D match, TRBD2 (5 bases). This CDR3 has 15 residues. Trimming pared 4 bases from V and 2 bases from J, leaving 16 bases between. The germline V gene encodes CDR1 SGHRS and CDR2 YFSETQ. The DNA of the CDR3 is TGCGCCAGCAGCCCACTAGGGCAGCGCACCTACGAGCAGTACTTC. Protein sequence: CASSPLGQRTYEQYF.

V usage is TRBV3-1 and J usage is TRBJ2-5; D ambiguous. The ends were cut back, 1 base at V and 4 bases at J, with 7 bases in the middle. The germline V gene encodes CDR1 LGHDT and CDR2 YNNKEL (reference sequence). The CDR3 length is 13 residues. The CDR3 DNA reads as TGTGCCAGCAGCCAAGTTTTCGGAGAGACCCAGTACTTC. This translates into CASSQVFGETQYF.

This clonotype was picked up a small number of times. The genes are TRBV2 and TRBJ2-1, with D possibly matching TRBD2 (6 bases). CDR3 length: 13 amino acids. V shed 0 bases and J shed 9 bases, with 9 bases lying between them. Germline loops: CDR1 SNHLY, CDR2 FYNNEI. CDR3 bases: TGTGCCAGCAGTGAAGCTTGGGGAGGTGAGCAGTTCTTC. Residues: CASSEAWGGEQFF.

The CDR3 protein is CSARSRSGGSPETQYF. CDR3 coding DNA: TGCAGTGCTAGATCACGTAGCGGGGGGTCCCCAGAGACCCAGTACTTC. This rearrangement joins TRBV20-1 to TRBJ2-5; 10 bases line up with TRBD2. Looked up from germline, CDR1 is DFQATT and CDR2 is SNEGSKA (reference sequence). Trimming took 2 bases from V and 4 from J; bases not matched to a gene: 10. The CDR3 spans 16 residues.

This clonotype was detected a few times. The chain links TRBV11-2 to TRBJ1-1; D not resolved. Germline V gene data show CDR1 as SGHAT and CDR2 as FQNNGV. Trimming took off 3 bases at V and 11 bases at J, with 7 bases between the two ends. CDR3 size: 10 residues. CDR3 sequence reads: CASSFLEAFF. For the CDR3, the DNA is TGTGCCAGCAGCTTTTTGGAGGCTTTCTTT. Full variable domain (remainder filled in from reference TRBV11-2 and TRBJ1-1): EAGVAQSPRYKIIEKRQSVAFWCNPISGHATLYWYQQILGQGPKLLIQFQNNGVVDDSQLPKDRFSAERLKGVDSTLKIQPAKLEDSAVYLCASSFLEAFFGQGTRLTVV.

This chain joins TRBV5-1 and TRBJ1-1; D gene uncertain. V was shortened by 5 bases and J by 3 bases, with 14 bases between the two germline ends. This CDR3 comprises 14 residues. The germline CDR1 and CDR2 sequences are SGHRS and YFSETQ. The CDR3 sequence: CASRIQSLDTEAFF. CDR3 nucleotides: TGCGCCAGCAGAATTCAGTCTTTAGACACTGAAGCTTTCTTT.

At least ten counts were recorded for this clonotype. The chain combines TRBV2 with TRBJ2-2, with D perhaps TRBD1 or TRBD2 (5 bases each). The CDR3 covers 14 residues. Germline values: CDR1 SNHLY, CDR2 FYNNEI. The ends were cut back, 3 bases at V and 5 bases at J, with 10 bases in the middle. The CDR3 nucleotides read TGTGCCAGCAGTGACTTAGAGGGGACCGGGGAGCTGTTTTTT. Translation: CASSDLEGTGELFF.